Listed here are 8 T cell receptor beta chains from one sample, sequenced in a study of neurological immune-mediated disorders (dated 2019 in TCRdb). Library creation used 5' RACE. The instrument was an Illumina HiSeq 2500. Starting from the raw public reads, TCRdb applied fastp trimming at Q25, assembled clones with MiXCR and retained in-frame beta chains. Rows matching on CDR3 protein sequence are summarized as one entry with the most common DNA and genes. This sample is represented by approximately 30,000 distinct CDR3 sequences; less than 5% of them were singletons. The top ten hold around 25% of the sample. What was sequenced was CD4+ T cells from blood. All receptors come from a woman aged 40 to 50 in good health.

This clonotype appeared a few times. One end of the junction fails to match germline, which may point to a read error. V and J are TRBV4-1 and TRBJ2-5, with 11 positions matching TRBD2. Germline CDR1 MGHRA, CDR2 YSYEKL. The CDR3 spans 18 residues. The CDR3 DNA is TGCGCCAGCAGCCAATCGGGACTAGCGGACTCGTACCAAGAGACCCAATACTTC. It yields the protein CASSQSGLADSYQETQYF.

This clonotype was picked up many times. The chain recombines TRBV7-2 with TRBJ1-1; maybe TRBD1 (6 bases). V was clipped by 5 bases and J by 5 bases, with 18 bases between them. This CDR3 has 15 amino acids. Germline CDR1 and CDR2: SGHTA and FQGNSA. CDR3 in DNA: TGTGCCAGCAGCCCAGCCGAGGGGGAGAGGACTGAAGCTTTCTTT. Its protein product is CASSPAEGERTEAFF.

In its sample, this clonotype was seen many times. V is TRBV30 and J is TRBJ1-1, with D perhaps matching TRBD1 (5 bases). Germline V CDR1 and CDR2: GTSNPN, SVGIG (reference sequence). V was clipped by 7 bases and J by 10 bases, with 16 bases between them. The CDR3 extends over 11 amino acids. CDR3 residues: CASTGGKGAFF. The CDR3 coding sequence is TGTGCCTCAACCGGGGGAAAAGGAGCTTTCTTT.

This clonotype was seen at least ten times. The chain is built from TRBV20-1 and TRBJ1-1; D not resolved. V lost 2 bases, J lost 8 bases, and 12 bases lay in between. The length of the CDR3 is 12 residues. The germline CDR1 and CDR2 sequences are DFQATT and SNEGSKA (reference sequence). The CDR3 DNA reads as TGCAGTGCTAGACAGGTAATCCAGGAAGCTTTCTTT. Its protein is CSARQVIQEAFF.

This clonotype was observed many times. This chain connects TRBV28 to TRBJ2-7; the match to TRBD2 covers 8 bases. The CDR3 length is 15 residues. V trimming: 7 bases; J trimming: 1 base; junction bases outside the gene matches: 9. The V gene's germline CDR1 is MDHEN and CDR2 SYDVKM. In DNA form, the CDR3 reads TGTGCCAGCAAGGGGCCGACTAGCGAGTCCTACGAGCAGTACTTC. The encoded protein is CASKGPTSESYEQYF.

This clonotype was seen at least ten times. This rearrangement joins TRBV5-1 to TRBJ2-1; D is perhaps TRBD1 or TRBD2 (6 bases each). The CDR3 loop spans 17 amino acids. Per the germline V gene, CDR1 is SGHRS and CDR2 is YFSETQ. V lost 2 bases to trimming and J lost 3 bases, with 18 bases between them. The chain's CDR3 is CASSFPSGAGSYNEQFF. For the CDR3, the DNA is TGCGCCAGCAGCTTCCCTTCGGGGGCGGGAAGCTACAATGAGCAGTTCTTC.

In this sample, this clonotype turned up many times. CDR3 region: CSASHGTGYEKLFF. The CDR3 DNA sequence: TGCAGTGCTAGCCACGGGACAGGGTATGAAAAACTGTTTTTT. The rearrangement uses TRBV20-1 and TRBJ1-4; TRBD1 agrees at 9 bases. The CDR3 sequence is 14 residues long. Germline V gene sequence: CDR1 DFQATT, CDR2 SNEGSKA (reference sequence). The V and J ends lost 3 bases and 6 bases, in that order; junction bases with no gene match: 5.

This clonotype was seen repeatedly, ten times or more. The chain combines TRBV25-1 with TRBJ1-5; possible D gene TRBD1, 5 bases. From germline, CDR1 is MGHDK and CDR2 SYGVNS. V was pared by 2 bases and J by 6 bases, with 23 bases between. The length of the CDR3 is 18 residues. The chain's CDR3 is CASSEGLTGGASSQPQHF. In DNA, the CDR3 is TGTGCCAGCAGTGAAGGCCTCACAGGTGGGGCGAGTAGTCAGCCCCAGCATTTT.